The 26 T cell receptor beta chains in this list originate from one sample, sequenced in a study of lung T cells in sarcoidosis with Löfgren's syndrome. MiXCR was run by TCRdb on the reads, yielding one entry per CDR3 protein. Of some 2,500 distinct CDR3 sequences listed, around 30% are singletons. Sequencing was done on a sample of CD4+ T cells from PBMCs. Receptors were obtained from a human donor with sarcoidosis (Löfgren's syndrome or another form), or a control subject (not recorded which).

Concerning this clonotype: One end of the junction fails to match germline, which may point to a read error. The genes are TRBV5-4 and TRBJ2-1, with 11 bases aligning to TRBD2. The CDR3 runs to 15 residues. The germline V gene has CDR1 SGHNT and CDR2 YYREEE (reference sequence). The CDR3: CASSPGTSGYNGQLF. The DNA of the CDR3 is TGTGCCAGCAGCCCCGGGACTAGCGGATACAATGGGCAGCTCTTC.

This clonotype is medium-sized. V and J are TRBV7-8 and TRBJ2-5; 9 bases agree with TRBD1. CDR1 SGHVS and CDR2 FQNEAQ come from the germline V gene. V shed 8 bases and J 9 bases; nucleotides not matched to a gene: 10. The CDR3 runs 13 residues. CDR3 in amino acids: CASGGQGERAQYF. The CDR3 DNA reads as TGTGCCAGCGGGGGACAGGGAGAAAGAGCCCAGTACTTC.

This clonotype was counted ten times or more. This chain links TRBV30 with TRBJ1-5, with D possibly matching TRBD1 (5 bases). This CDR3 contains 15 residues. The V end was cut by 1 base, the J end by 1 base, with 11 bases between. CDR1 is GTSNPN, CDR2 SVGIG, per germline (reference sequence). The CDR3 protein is CAWSAGLLSNQPQHF. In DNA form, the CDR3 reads TGTGCCTGGAGTGCGGGACTTTTGAGCAATCAGCCCCAGCATTTT.

CDR3 loop: CASSPDADTQYF. As DNA, the CDR3 is TGTGCCAGCTCACCAGACGCAGATACGCAGTATTTT. The chain uses TRBV18 and TRBJ2-3; D gene unclear. CDR3 size: 12 residues. The V end lost 2 bases, the J end lost 4 bases, and 4 bases lay between the germline ends. Germline lookup yields CDR1 KGHSH and CDR2 LQKENI.

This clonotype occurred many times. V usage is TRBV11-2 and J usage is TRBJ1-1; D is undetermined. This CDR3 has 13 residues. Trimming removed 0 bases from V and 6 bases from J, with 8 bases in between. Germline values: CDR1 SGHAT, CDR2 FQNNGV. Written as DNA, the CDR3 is TGTGCCAGCAGCTTAGATCGGTTCGCTGAAGCTTTCTTT. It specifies CASSLDRFAEAFF. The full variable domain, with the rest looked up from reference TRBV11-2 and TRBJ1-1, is EAGVAQSPRYKIIEKRQSVAFWCNPISGHATLYWYQQILGQGPKLLIQFQNNGVVDDSQLPKDRFSAERLKGVDSTLKIQPAKLEDSAVYLCASSLDRFAEAFFGQGTRLTVV.

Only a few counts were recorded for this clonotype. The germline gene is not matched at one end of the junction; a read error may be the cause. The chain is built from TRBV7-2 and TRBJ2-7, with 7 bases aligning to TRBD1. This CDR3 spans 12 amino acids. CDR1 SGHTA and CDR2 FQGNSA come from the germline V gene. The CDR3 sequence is CASNHRGSEQHF. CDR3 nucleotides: TGCGCCAGCAACCACAGGGGATCCGAGCAGCACTTC. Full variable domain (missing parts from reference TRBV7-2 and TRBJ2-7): GAGVSQSPSNKVTEKGKDVELRCDPISGHTALYWYRQSLGQGLEFLIYFQGNSAPDKSGLPSDRFSAERTGGSVSTLTIQRTQQEDSAVYLCASNHRGSEQHFGPGTRLTVT.

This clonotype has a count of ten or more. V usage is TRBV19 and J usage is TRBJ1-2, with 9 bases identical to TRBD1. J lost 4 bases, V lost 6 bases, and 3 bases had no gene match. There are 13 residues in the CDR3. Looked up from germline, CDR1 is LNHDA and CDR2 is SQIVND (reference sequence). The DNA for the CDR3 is TGTGCCAGTAGGGTGGACAGGGGCTATGGCTACACCTTC. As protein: CASRVDRGYGYTF.

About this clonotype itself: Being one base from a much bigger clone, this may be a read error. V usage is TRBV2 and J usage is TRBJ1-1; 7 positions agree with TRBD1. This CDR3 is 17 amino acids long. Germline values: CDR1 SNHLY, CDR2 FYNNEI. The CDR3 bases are TGTGCCAGCAGAGGCAGGGGGGGGATCCGCCTTAACACTGAAGCTTCCTTT. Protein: CASRGRGGIRLNTEASF.

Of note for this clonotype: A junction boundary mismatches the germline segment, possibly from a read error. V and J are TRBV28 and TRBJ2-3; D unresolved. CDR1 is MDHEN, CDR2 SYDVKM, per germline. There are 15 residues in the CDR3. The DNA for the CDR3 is TGTGCCAGCAGTTCTTTCCAATTCTGCACAGATGCGCAGTATTTT. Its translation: CASSSFQFCTDAQYF.

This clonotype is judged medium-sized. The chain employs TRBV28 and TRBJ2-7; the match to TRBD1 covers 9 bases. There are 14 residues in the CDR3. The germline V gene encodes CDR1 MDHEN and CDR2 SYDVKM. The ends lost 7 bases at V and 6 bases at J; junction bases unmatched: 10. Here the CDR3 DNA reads TGTGCCAGCAAAGTGACAGGGGGTTGGGCCGAGCAGTACTTC. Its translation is CASKVTGGWAEQYF.

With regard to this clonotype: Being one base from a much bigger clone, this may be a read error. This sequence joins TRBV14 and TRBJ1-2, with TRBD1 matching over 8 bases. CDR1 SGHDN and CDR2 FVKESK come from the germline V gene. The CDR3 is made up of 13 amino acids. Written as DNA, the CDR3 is TGTGCCAGCAGCCGAGAAGGACAGGGTGGCTGCACCTTC. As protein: CASSREGQGGCTF.

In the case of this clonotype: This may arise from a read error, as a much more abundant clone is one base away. CDR3 coding DNA: TGTGCCAGCAGTGAGAACACTGAAGCTTCCTTT. It is translated as CASSENTEASF. This chain connects TRBV12-3 or TRBV12-4 to TRBJ1-1; no reliable D call. This CDR3 has 11 amino acids.

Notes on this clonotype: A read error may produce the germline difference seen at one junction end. The CDR3 DNA reads TGTGCCACCAGTGAATTGGGTGGTAATGAAAAACCGTTTTTT. This encodes CATSELGGNEKPFF. The V gene is TRBV10-3, the J gene TRBJ1-4; D is undetermined. The V gene's germline CDR1 is ENHRY and CDR2 SYGVKD. The CDR3 has 14 amino acids.

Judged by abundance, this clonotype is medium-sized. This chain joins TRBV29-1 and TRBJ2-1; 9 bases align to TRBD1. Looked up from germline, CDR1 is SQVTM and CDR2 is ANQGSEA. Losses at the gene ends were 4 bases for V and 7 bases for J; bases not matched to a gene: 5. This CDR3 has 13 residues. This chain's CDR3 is CSVATGGWNEQFF. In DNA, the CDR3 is TGCAGCGTTGCTACAGGGGGCTGGAATGAGCAGTTCTTC.

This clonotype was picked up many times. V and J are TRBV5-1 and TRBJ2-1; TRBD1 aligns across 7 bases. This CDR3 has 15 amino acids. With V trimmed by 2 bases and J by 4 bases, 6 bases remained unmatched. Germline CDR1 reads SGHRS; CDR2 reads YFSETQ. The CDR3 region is CASSLTGQLYNEQFF. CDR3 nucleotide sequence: TGCGCCAGCAGCTTAACGGGACAGCTATACAATGAGCAGTTCTTC.

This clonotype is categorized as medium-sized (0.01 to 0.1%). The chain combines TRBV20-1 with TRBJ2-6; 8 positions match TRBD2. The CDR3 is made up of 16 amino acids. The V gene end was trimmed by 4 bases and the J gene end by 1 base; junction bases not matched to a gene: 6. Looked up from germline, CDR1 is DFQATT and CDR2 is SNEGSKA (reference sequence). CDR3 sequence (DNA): TGCAGTGCTAAACGGGGGGGTAGTTCTGGGGCCAACGTCCTGACTTTC. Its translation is CSAKRGGSSGANVLTF.

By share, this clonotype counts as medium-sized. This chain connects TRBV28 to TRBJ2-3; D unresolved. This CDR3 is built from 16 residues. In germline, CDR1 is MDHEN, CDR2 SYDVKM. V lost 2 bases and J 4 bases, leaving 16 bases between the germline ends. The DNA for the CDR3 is TGTGCCAGCAGTTTACCCCCCCAAGCTGCGGCAGATACGCAGTATTTT. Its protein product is CASSLPPQAAADTQYF.

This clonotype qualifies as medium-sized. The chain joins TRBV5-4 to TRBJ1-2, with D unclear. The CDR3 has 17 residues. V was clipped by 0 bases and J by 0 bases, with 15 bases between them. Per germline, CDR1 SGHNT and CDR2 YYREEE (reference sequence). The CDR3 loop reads CASSLVAAPSANYGYTF. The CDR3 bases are TGTGCCAGCAGCTTGGTGGCTGCGCCTTCGGCTAACTATGGCTACACCTTC.

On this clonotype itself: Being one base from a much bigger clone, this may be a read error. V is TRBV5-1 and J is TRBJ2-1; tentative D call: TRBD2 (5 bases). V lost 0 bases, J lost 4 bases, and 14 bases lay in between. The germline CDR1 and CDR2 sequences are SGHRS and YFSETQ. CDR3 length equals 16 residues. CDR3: CASSLEPSSSYNEQFF. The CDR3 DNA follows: TGCGCCAGCAGCTTGGAGCCTAGCAGCAGTTACAATGAGCAGTTCTTC.

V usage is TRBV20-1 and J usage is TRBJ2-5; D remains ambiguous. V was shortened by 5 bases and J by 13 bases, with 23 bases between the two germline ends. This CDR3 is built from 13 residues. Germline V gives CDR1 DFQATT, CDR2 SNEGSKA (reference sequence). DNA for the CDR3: TGCAGTGCTGATTTACACACGCAAGAGGCCCGGTACTTC. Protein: CSADLHTQEARYF.

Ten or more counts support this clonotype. CDR3 region: CASSPGTSKETQYF. CDR3 nucleotide sequence: TGTGCCAGCAGCCCCGGGACTAGCAAAGAGACCCAGTACTTC. This chain connects TRBV9 to TRBJ2-5, with TRBD2 identical over 9 bases. The CDR3 sequence is 14 residues long. V lost 4 bases, J lost 3 bases, and 4 bases stayed unmatched. Germline V lookup: CDR1 SGDLS, CDR2 YYNGEE.

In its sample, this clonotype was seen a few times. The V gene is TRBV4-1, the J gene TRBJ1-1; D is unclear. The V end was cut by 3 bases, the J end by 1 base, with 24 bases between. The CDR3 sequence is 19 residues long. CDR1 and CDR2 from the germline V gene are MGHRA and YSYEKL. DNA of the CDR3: TGCGCCAGCAGCCACAGTCCGGGCAAAAGCGGGCGGAAGAACACTGAAGCTTTCTTT. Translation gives CASSHSPGKSGRKNTEAFF.

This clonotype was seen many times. CDR3 in DNA: TGTGCCAGCAGCGTAGAGGCCTACAATGAGCAGTTCTTC. Amino acids: CASSVEAYNEQFF. The chain couples TRBV9 to TRBJ2-1; unclear D gene. CDR3 length equals 13 residues. The germline V and J ends were trimmed by 0 bases and 2 bases, with 3 bases remaining between them. Germline CDR1 and CDR2: SGDLS and YYNGEE.

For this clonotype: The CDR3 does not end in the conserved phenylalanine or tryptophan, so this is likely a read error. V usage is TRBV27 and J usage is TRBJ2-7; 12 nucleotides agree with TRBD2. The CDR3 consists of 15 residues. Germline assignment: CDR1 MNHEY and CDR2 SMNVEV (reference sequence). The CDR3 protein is CVSSLRTSGMLEQYL. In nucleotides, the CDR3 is TGTGTCAGCAGTCTCCGGACTAGCGGGATGCTCGAGCAGTACCTC.

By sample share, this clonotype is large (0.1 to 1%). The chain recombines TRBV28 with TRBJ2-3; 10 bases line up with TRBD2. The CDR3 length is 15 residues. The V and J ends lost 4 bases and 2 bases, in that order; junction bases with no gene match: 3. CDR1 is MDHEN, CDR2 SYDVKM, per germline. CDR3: CASSSSGRATDTQYF. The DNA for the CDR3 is TGTGCCAGCAGTTCGAGCGGGAGGGCCACAGATACGCAGTATTTT.

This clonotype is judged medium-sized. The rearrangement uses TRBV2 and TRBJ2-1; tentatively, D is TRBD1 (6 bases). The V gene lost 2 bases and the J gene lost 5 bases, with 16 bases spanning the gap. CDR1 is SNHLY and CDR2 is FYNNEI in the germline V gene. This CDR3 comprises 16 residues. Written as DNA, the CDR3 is TGTGCCAGCAGTGAACTAAGACAGGTAGCGAACAATGAGCAGTTCTTC. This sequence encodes CASSELRQVANNEQFF.